What follows are 13 T cell receptor beta chains derived from one specimen sequenced in a study of human T cells and chemical hapten exposure. Time point reported: patch test 3, about 24 weeks after DPC sensitization. Treatment: therapeutic diphenylcyclopropenone sensitization with weekly scalp DPC. Each CDR3 protein gets one entry after TCRdb re-called the RACE reads with MiXCR. The sample has about 160,000 distinct CDR3 sequences; roughly 25% are singletons. This specimen consisted of whole blood, obtained in connection with sensitization to the hapten diphenylcyclopropenone (DPC). These receptors were obtained from a woman in her late teens or twenties with alopecia areata. Some clones in this sample may be carry-over from other donors' samples.

This clonotype showed up just a few times. This chain joins TRBV5-1 and TRBJ1-2; D call uncertain. CDR3 length equals 13 residues. V shed 3 bases and J shed 2 bases, with 8 bases lying between them. CDR1 and CDR2 from the germline V gene are SGHRS and YFSETQ. The CDR3 sequence: CASSSDGNYGYTF. The CDR3 coding sequence is TGCGCCAGCAGCTCTGACGGAAACTATGGCTACACCTTC. Variable domain in full (rest from reference TRBV5-1 and TRBJ1-2): KAGVTQTPRYLIKTRGQQVTLSCSPISGHRSVSWYQQTPGQGLQFLFEYFSETQRNKGNFPGRFSGRQFSNSRSEMNVSTLELGDSALYLCASSSDGNYGYTFGSGTRLTVV.

This clonotype has just a few counts. The rearrangement joins TRBV29-1 to TRBJ1-1, with D perhaps TRBD1 (6 bases). V lost 7 bases and J lost 1, with 7 bases in between. The CDR3 covers 11 residues. Germline CDR1 reads SQVTM; CDR2 reads ANQGSEA. The CDR3 is CSARGNTEAFF. The CDR3 nucleotides are TGCAGCGCCAGGGGGAACACTGAAGCTTTCTTT.

V gene TRBV29-1 combines with J gene TRBJ2-1; D tentatively reads TRBD1 or TRBD2 (6 bases each). The germline gives CDR1 SQVTM, CDR2 ANQGSEA. Trimming removed 8 bases from V and 7 bases from J, with 18 bases in between. The CDR3 consists of 13 residues. This chain's CDR3 is CSNGGPWGNEQFF. In DNA form, the CDR3 reads TGCAGCAATGGGGGGCCCTGGGGAAATGAGCAGTTCTTC.

The table lists this clonotype with a few counts. The genes are TRBV10-3 and TRBJ2-1; D could derive from TRBD1 or TRBD2 (5 bases each). The germline CDR1 and CDR2 sequences are ENHRY and SYGVKD. This CDR3 contains 12 residues. V was shortened by 10 bases and J by 7 bases, with 14 bases between the two germline ends. CDR3 nucleotides: TGTGCCACCGGGACCCCGAAGAATGAGCAGTTCTTC. Its protein is CATGTPKNEQFF.

The chain couples TRBV27 to TRBJ2-5; TRBD2 agrees at 7 bases. CDR1 is MNHEY and CDR2 is SMNVEV in the germline V gene (reference sequence). The CDR3 length is 19 residues. Germline trimming cut 0 bases from V and 1 base from J; bases unmatched to any gene: 14. The CDR3 DNA reads TGTGCCAGCAGTTTATCGCCCCCCGGCAGCGGGGCACTCCAAGAGACCCAGTACTTC. Its translation is CASSLSPPGSGALQETQYF.

The chain recombines TRBV9 with TRBJ2-3; D gene ambiguous. CDR3 size: 11 residues. Germline lookup yields CDR1 SGDLS and CDR2 YYNGEE. Trimming took 3 bases from V and 5 from J, leaving 4 bases between them. CDR3 DNA sequence: TGTGCCAGCAGCGCAAAAGATACGCAGTATTTT. Translation: CASSAKDTQYF.

This clonotype was picked up a small number of times. V gene TRBV7-9 combines with J gene TRBJ1-2, with TRBD1 matching over 8 bases. Germline V gene sequence: CDR1 SEHNR, CDR2 FQNEAQ (reference sequence). Trimming took 3 bases from V and 5 from J; bases not matched to a gene: 5. This CDR3 is 14 amino acids long. Here the CDR3 reads CASSFPDREYGYTF. The CDR3 DNA reads TGTGCCAGCAGCTTCCCGGACAGGGAGTATGGCTACACCTTC.

This clonotype was counted only a few times. The V call is TRBV7-3, the J call TRBJ2-2, with 10 positions matching TRBD1. This CDR3 comprises 15 residues. From germline, CDR1 is SGHTA and CDR2 FQGTGA. The trim removed 7 bases at V and 4 bases at J, leaving 6 bases unmatched. The CDR3 sequence: CASTQTGGSTGELFF. Here the CDR3 DNA reads TGTGCCAGCACACAGACAGGGGGCTCCACCGGGGAGCTGTTTTTT.

The chain combines TRBV4-1 with TRBJ2-1; 11 positions match TRBD2. This CDR3 region has 15 residues. V dropped 0 bases and J dropped 8; count of bases not matched to a gene: 3. Looked up from germline, CDR1 is MGHRA and CDR2 is YSYEKL. CDR3 nucleotide sequence: TGCGCCAGCAGCCAAGATAATAGCGGGAGGGATGAGCAGTTCTTC. It specifies CASSQDNSGRDEQFF.

V and J are TRBV12-3 or TRBV12-4 and TRBJ2-7; D is possibly TRBD1 or TRBD2 (6 bases each). V dropped 5 bases and J dropped 6 bases, with 14 bases sitting between them. The CDR3 is 13 residues long. The DNA for the CDR3 is TGTGCCAGCAGTCGCCGTGAGGGGGGCGAGCAGTACTTC. Its protein product is CASSRREGGEQYF.

The chain links TRBV14 to TRBJ1-4, with 9 bases aligning to TRBD1. Looked up from germline, CDR1 is SGHDN and CDR2 is FVKESK. This CDR3 is built from 16 residues. Trimming at V came to 2 bases and at J to 4 bases, leaving 5 bases not matched to a gene. CDR3: CASSQTPGQGNEKLFF. CDR3 sequence (DNA): TGTGCCAGCAGCCAAACACCGGGACAGGGTAATGAAAAACTGTTTTTT.

The CDR3 sequence: CASSKYPGQPQETQYF. The CDR3 DNA is TGTGCCAGCAGTAAATACCCGGGACAGCCACAAGAGACCCAGTACTTC. The chain has TRBV6-5 and TRBJ2-5; 7 bases fit TRBD1. After removal of 5 bases from V and 2 bases from J, the junction contained 11 bases not matched to a gene. The germline V gene has CDR1 MNHEY and CDR2 SVGAGI. The CDR3 is 16 amino acids.

This clonotype was recorded a few times. The chain links TRBV12-2 to TRBJ1-1; the D call TRBD1 from the table was never checked on the DNA. TRBV12-2 is given as a pseudogene. The CDR3 runs to 12 residues. The CDR3, as DNA: TGTGCAAGTCGCCTGGACAGGTCTGAAGCTTTCTTT. Its protein product is CASRLDRSEAFF.